The 13 T cell receptor beta chains given below trace back to one sample, sequenced in a study of T cells in Graves' hyperthyroidism and ophthalmopathy. RNA transcripts were the template for amplifying TCR beta CDR3 regions. The HTBI primer set served for first-round RT-PCR of the TCR CDR3. One entry per CDR3 protein, called by TCRdb with MiXCR from the multiplex PCR reads. The sample records about 590,000 distinct CDR3 sequences, about 14% being singletons. Sequenced sample: blood. All receptors come from a woman aged 18-35 years with Graves' ophthalmopathy.

In this sample, this clonotype turned up many times. V usage is TRBV20-1 and J usage is TRBJ2-5, with 12 bases fitting TRBD2. Germline V gives CDR1 DFQATT, CDR2 SNEGSKA (reference sequence). J was trimmed by 10 bases and V by 0 bases; bases with no gene match: 6. CDR3 size: 14 residues. CDR3 nucleotides: TGCAGTGCTAGAGAGCGGACTAGCGGGGATATCCAGTACTTC. Its protein is CSARERTSGDIQYF.

The chain couples TRBV6-1 to TRBJ2-6, with TRBD1 matching 11 bases. The CDR3 is 18 residues long. J was trimmed by 2 bases and V by 0 bases; bases with no gene match: 3. CDR1 and CDR2 (germline): MNHNS, SASEGT. The CDR3 spells CASSEAGTGGTGANVLTF. For the CDR3, the DNA is TGTGCCAGCAGTGAAGCTGGGACAGGGGGAACTGGGGCCAACGTCCTGACTTTC.

This clonotype appeared many times. The rearrangement joins TRBV20-1 to TRBJ2-7, with 8 bases that match TRBD2. Unmatched junction bases numbered 3, after V lost 3 bases and J lost 2 bases. Germline V CDR1 and CDR2: DFQATT, SNEGSKA (reference sequence). This CDR3 contains 13 residues. The CDR3 region is CSASGRATYEQYF. The CDR3 coding sequence is TGCAGTGCTAGCGGGAGGGCAACCTACGAGCAGTACTTC.

As to this clonotype: A clone one base away is much larger, so this may be a read error. The chain is built from TRBV12-3 or TRBV12-4 and TRBJ1-3; D is unclear. Between the trimmed V and J ends, which lost 3 bases and 0 bases, there was a span of 9 bases. The CDR3 contains 15 residues. CDR3 nucleotide sequence: TGTGCCAGCAGTTTCACGGCCGCCTCTGGAAACACCATATATTTT. This translates into CASSFTAASGNTIYF.

This clonotype was seen repeatedly, ten times or more. The chain recombines TRBV2 with TRBJ1-5; 9 bases match TRBD1. The CDR3 loop spans 15 amino acids. The germline CDR1 and CDR2 sequences are SNHLY and FYNNEI. The V and J ends lost 6 bases and 3 bases, in that order; junction bases with no gene match: 6. The CDR3 DNA follows: TGTGCCAGCAGCCGGACAGGGGCCCCCAATCAGCCCCAGCATTTT. Encoded protein: CASSRTGAPNQPQHF.

CDR3 sequence reads: CASRPRGQETQYF. The CDR3 DNA follows: TGTGCCAGCAGGCCCCGGGGCCAAGAGACCCAGTACTTC. V and J are TRBV28 and TRBJ2-5; tentative D call: TRBD2 (5 bases). The V gene lost 6 bases and the J gene lost 1 base, with 9 bases spanning the gap. The germline gives CDR1 MDHEN, CDR2 SYDVKM. The CDR3 is 13 amino acids.

This clonotype was seen repeatedly, ten times or more. The chain links TRBV6-5 to TRBJ2-5; D is ambiguous. This CDR3 spans 13 amino acids. Trimming took off 6 bases at V and 5 bases at J, with 13 bases between the two ends. Looked up from germline, CDR1 is MNHEY and CDR2 is SVGAGI. CDR3 DNA sequence: TGTGCCAGCAGGGGGTGGTTTCCGGAGACCCAGTACTTC. Translation: CASRGWFPETQYF.

This clonotype has a count of ten or more. The J gene is TRBJ2-1, the V gene TRBV11-3; the D call may be TRBD1 or TRBD2 (7 bases each). The germline V gene has CDR1 SGHNT and CDR2 YENEEA. V lost 2 bases to trimming and J lost 8 bases, with 22 bases between them. CDR3 length: 17 amino acids. CDR3 loop: CASSLQFRGQGGDEQFF. CDR3 DNA: TGTGCCAGCAGCTTACAGTTTAGGGGGCAAGGGGGGGATGAGCAGTTCTTC.

This clonotype was counted at least ten times. This sequence joins TRBV7-9 and TRBJ2-1, with unresolved D. The CDR3 covers 17 residues. Trimming pared 5 bases from V and 0 bases from J, leaving 17 bases between. CDR1 SEHNR and CDR2 FQNEAQ come from the germline V gene (reference sequence). DNA for the CDR3: TGTGCCAGCAGCGGGGTACTAAGTCTCAGCTCCTACAATGAGCAGTTCTTC. It specifies CASSGVLSLSSYNEQFF.

The chain couples TRBV18 to TRBJ1-1, with D possibly being TRBD1 (5 bases). V was pared by 6 bases and J by 6 bases, with 14 bases between. The germline CDR1 and CDR2 sequences are KGHSH and LQKENI. This CDR3 spans 13 amino acids. The CDR3 loop is CASSKTTGAEAFF. CDR3 coding DNA: TGTGCCAGCTCTAAAACGACGGGGGCTGAAGCTTTCTTT. Combining the CDR3 with reference TRBV18 and TRBJ1-1 gives the whole variable domain NAGVMQNPRHLVRRRGQEARLRCSPMKGHSHVYWYRQLPEEGLKFMVYLQKENIIDESGMPKERFSAEFPKEGPSILRIQQVVRGDSAAYFCASSKTTGAEAFFGQGTRLTVV.

This clonotype was seen a handful of times. The chain combines TRBV7-9 with TRBJ2-1, with 7 bases that match TRBD1. The CDR3 loop spans 14 amino acids. CDR1 SEHNR and CDR2 FQNEAQ come from the germline V gene (reference sequence). V shed 2 bases and J 6 bases; nucleotides not matched to a gene: 4. CDR3: CASSLNYRGNEQFF. DNA for the CDR3: TGTGCCAGCAGCTTAAATTACAGGGGCAATGAGCAGTTCTTC.

This clonotype has just a few counts. This chain connects TRBV6-2 or TRBV6-3 to TRBJ1-2, with TRBD1 matching 9 bases. With 8 bases clipped from V and 6 bases from J, the junction kept 4 bases outside the gene matches. This CDR3 is 12 amino acids long. CDR1 and CDR2 from the germline V gene are MNHEY and SVGEGT. The CDR3 region is CASGNRGHGYTF. The CDR3 DNA reads as TGTGCCAGCGGTAACAGGGGGCATGGCTACACCTTC.

In its sample, this clonotype was seen many times. V gene TRBV18 combines with J gene TRBJ1-1; D perhaps matches TRBD1 (5 bases). This CDR3 is built from 14 residues. The V end lost 6 bases, the J end lost 4 bases, and 15 bases lay between the germline ends. Germline V gene data show CDR1 as KGHSH and CDR2 as LQKENI. The CDR3, as DNA: TGTGCCAGCTCTGACCAGGGCAAGGGCACTGAAGCTTTCTTT. Protein product: CASSDQGKGTEAFF.